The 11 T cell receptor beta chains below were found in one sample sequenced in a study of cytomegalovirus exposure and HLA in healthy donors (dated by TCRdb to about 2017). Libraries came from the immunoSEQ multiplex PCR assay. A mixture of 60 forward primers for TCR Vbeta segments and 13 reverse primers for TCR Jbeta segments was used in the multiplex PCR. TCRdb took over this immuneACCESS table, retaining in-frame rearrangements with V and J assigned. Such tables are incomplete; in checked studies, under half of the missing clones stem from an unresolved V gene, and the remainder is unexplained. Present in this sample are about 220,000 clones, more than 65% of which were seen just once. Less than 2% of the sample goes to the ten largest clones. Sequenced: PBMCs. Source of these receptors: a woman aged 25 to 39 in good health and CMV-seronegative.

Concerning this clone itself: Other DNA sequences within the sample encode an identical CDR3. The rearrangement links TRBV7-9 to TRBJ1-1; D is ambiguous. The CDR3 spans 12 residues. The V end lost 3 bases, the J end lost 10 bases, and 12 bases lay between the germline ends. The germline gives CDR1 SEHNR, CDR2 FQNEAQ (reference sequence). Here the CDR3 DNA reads TGTGCCAGCAGCTTTGGGCCGGAGGGAGCTTTCTTT. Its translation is CASSFGPEGAFF. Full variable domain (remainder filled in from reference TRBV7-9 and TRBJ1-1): DTGVSQNPRHKITKRGQNVTFRCDPISEHNRLYWYRQTLGQGPEFLTYFQNEAQLEKSRLLSDRFSAERPKGSFSTLEIQRTEQGDSAMYLCASSFGPEGAFFGQGTRLTVV.

The CDR3 loop is CASSESRGNGYTF. The CDR3 DNA follows: TGCGCCAGCAGTGAGTCTCGGGGAAATGGCTACACCTTC. The chain couples TRBV10-1 to TRBJ1-2, with D unresolved. The germline V and J ends were trimmed by 0 bases and 6 bases, with 8 bases remaining between them. This CDR3 comprises 13 residues. The germline V gene encodes CDR1 WNHNN and CDR2 SYGVQD (reference sequence).

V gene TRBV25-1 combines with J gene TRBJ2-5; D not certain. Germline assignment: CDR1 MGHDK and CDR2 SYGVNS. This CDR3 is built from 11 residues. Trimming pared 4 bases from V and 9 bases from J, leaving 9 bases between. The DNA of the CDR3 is TGTGCCAGCAGTGTAGAGGCGGCCCAGTACTTC. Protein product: CASSVEAAQYF.

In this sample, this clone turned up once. The CDR3 DNA follows: TGTGCCAGCAGTCCAGGACTATATAGCAATCAGCCCCAGCATTTT. Translation: CASSPGLYSNQPQHF. V and J are TRBV27 and TRBJ1-5; D gene ambiguous. CDR1 is MNHEY, CDR2 SMNVEV, per germline (reference sequence). V was pared by 5 bases and J by 0 bases, with 11 bases between. The CDR3 is 15 residues long.

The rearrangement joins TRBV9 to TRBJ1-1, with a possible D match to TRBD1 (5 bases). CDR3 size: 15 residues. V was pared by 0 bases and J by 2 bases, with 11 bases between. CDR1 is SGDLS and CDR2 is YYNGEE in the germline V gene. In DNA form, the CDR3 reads TGTGCCAGCAGCGTAGAGGGGCAGGTAAACACTGAAGCTTTCTTT. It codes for CASSVEGQVNTEAFF.

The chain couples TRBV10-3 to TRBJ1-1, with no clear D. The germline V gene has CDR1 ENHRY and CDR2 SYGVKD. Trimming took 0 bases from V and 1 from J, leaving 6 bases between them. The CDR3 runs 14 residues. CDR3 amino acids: CAISESDWNTEAFF. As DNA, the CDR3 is TGTGCCATCAGTGAGTCCGACTGGAACACTGAAGCTTTCTTT.

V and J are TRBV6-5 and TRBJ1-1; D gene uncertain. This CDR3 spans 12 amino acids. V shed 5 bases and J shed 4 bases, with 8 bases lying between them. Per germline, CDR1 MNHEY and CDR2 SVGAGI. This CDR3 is CASSSRGTEAFF. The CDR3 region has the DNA TGTGCCAGCAGTAGCCGGGGCACTGAAGCTTTCTTT.

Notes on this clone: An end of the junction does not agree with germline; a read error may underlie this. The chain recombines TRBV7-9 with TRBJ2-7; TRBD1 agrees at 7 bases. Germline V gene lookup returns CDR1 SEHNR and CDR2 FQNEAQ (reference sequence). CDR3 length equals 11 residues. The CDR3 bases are TGTGCCAGCAGCTTAGATCAGGGACAGAAATTC. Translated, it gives CASSLDQGQKF.

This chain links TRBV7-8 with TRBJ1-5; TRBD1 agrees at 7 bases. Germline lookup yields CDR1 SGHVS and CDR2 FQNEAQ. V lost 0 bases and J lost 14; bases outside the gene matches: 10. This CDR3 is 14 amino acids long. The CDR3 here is CASSLAQGLTLEHF. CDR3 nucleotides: TGTGCCAGCAGCTTAGCACAGGGGCTCACCCTCGAGCATTTT.

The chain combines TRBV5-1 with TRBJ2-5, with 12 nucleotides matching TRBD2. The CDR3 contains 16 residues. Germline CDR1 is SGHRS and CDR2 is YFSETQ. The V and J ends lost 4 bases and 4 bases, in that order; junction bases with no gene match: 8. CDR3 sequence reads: CASSPRLAGVSETQYF. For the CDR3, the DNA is TGCGCCAGCAGCCCCAGACTAGCGGGAGTCTCAGAGACCCAGTACTTC. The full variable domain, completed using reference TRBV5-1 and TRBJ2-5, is KAGVTQTPRYLIKTRGQQVTLSCSPISGHRSVSWYQQTPGQGLQFLFEYFSETQRNKGNFPGRFSGRQFSNSRSEMNVSTLELGDSALYLCASSPRLAGVSETQYFGPGTRLLVL.

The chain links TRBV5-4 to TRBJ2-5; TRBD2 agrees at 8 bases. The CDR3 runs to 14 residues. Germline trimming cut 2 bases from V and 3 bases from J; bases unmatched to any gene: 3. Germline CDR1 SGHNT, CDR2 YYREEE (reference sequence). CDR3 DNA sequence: TGTGCCAGCAGCTTATTAGCGGGGAAAGAGACCCAGTACTTC. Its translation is CASSLLAGKETQYF.